Shown below are 24 T cell receptor beta chains from a single sample sequenced in a study of OX40 agonist ivuxolimab in advanced cancers. Sequenced by immunoSEQ multiplex PCR; TCRdb stores in-frame clones only, minus some. Among under 90,000 clones listed, under 95% were seen once. This specimen was CD4+ or CD8+ T cells sorted from blood, taken in a trial of the OX40 agonist ivuxolimab. The receptor source for this set is an adult with an advanced solid tumor such as melanoma, head and neck, liver or kidney cancer.

The chain is built from TRBV19 and TRBJ1-2, with D unclear. Germline lookup yields CDR1 LNHDA and CDR2 SQIVND (reference sequence). The CDR3 covers 13 residues. The ends were cut back, 5 bases at V and 4 bases at J, with 11 bases in the middle. The CDR3 region is CASSPRAVYGYTF. CDR3 DNA: TGTGCCAGTAGTCCCCGGGCAGTCTATGGCTACACCTTC.

The gene calls are TRBV19 and TRBJ2-1; 11 nucleotides line up with TRBD2. Trimming cost V 5 bases and J 4 bases; bases outside gene matches: 4. Germline CDR1 LNHDA, CDR2 SQIVND (reference sequence). The CDR3 spans 15 residues. CDR3 coding DNA: TGTGCCAGTAGTTCCGGGACTAGCGGATACAATGAGCAGTTCTTC. Its translation: CASSSGTSGYNEQFF. Combining the CDR3 with reference TRBV19 and TRBJ2-1 gives the whole variable domain DGGITQSPKYLFRKEGQNVTLSCEQNLNHDAMYWYRQDPGQGLRLIYYSQIVNDFQKGDIAEGYSVSREKKESFPLTVTSAQKNPTAFYLCASSSGTSGYNEQFFGPGTRLTVL.

V gene TRBV9 combines with J gene TRBJ2-3; D is unresolved. The V gene's germline CDR1 is SGDLS and CDR2 YYNGEE. Trimming removed 1 base at V and 0 bases at J, with 18 bases between. This CDR3 has 18 amino acids. CDR3 amino acids: CASSVPGLLSESTDTQYF. CDR3 sequence (DNA): TGTGCCAGCAGCGTACCGGGCCTATTATCGGAAAGCACAGATACGCAGTATTTT.

This clone occurred once. This rearrangement joins TRBV7-9 to TRBJ2-1; unclear D gene. In germline, CDR1 is SEHNR, CDR2 FQNEAQ (reference sequence). The germline V and J ends were trimmed by 2 bases and 10 bases, with 9 bases remaining between them. There are 12 residues in the CDR3. CDR3 region: CASSLYDGEQFF. DNA of the CDR3: TGTGCCAGCAGCTTATACGATGGCGAGCAGTTCTTC.

The chain carries TRBV19 and TRBJ1-1; the D gene is possibly TRBD1 (6 bases). With 0 bases removed from V and 0 bases from J, the gap between germline ends came to 11 bases. The CDR3 runs 16 residues. CDR1 and CDR2 (germline): LNHDA, SQIVND (reference sequence). This chain's CDR3 is CASSIEGGLMNTEAFF. As DNA, the CDR3 is TGTGCCAGTAGTATAGAAGGGGGACTCATGAACACTGAAGCTTTCTTT. The variable domain in full, completed from reference TRBV19 and TRBJ1-1, reads DGGITQSPKYLFRKEGQNVTLSCEQNLNHDAMYWYRQDPGQGLRLIYYSQIVNDFQKGDIAEGYSVSREKKESFPLTVTSAQKNPTAFYLCASSIEGGLMNTEAFFGQGTRLTVV.

This chain links TRBV5-1 with TRBJ2-1; 8 nucleotides line up with TRBD2. Germline CDR1 SGHRS, CDR2 YFSETQ. With 4 bases clipped from V and 5 bases from J, the junction kept 5 bases outside the gene matches. The CDR3 loop spans 14 amino acids. This CDR3 is CASSLPGLDNEQFF. The CDR3, as DNA: TGCGCCAGCAGCCTTCCGGGACTAGACAATGAGCAGTTCTTC.

The CDR3, as DNA: TGTGCCAGCAGCTTGAAGCTAGCGGGGGTCCTGGGACATGAGCAGTTCTTC. This encodes CASSLKLAGVLGHEQFF. The chain combines TRBV5-5 with TRBJ2-1; 10 bases map to TRBD2. Per the germline V gene, CDR1 is SGHKS and CDR2 is YYEKEE (reference sequence). J gave up 8 bases and V 1 base, and 12 bases lay outside the gene matches. This CDR3 has 17 residues. The full variable domain, rest sourced from reference TRBV5-5 and TRBJ2-1, is DAGVTQSPTHLIKTRGQQVTLRCSPISGHKSVSWYQQVLGQGPQFIFQYYEKEERGRGNFPDRFSARQFPNYSSELNVNALLLGDSALYLCASSLKLAGVLGHEQFFGPGTRLTVL.

The chain joins TRBV6-4 to TRBJ2-1; TRBD2 aligns across 10 bases. CDR3 length: 15 residues. Trimming cost V 2 bases and J 7 bases; bases outside gene matches: 5. The germline V gene has CDR1 MRHNA and CDR2 SNTAGT. Here the CDR3 reads CASSDPLAGVNEQFF. The CDR3 coding sequence is TGTGCCAGCAGTGACCCTCTAGCGGGAGTGAATGAGCAGTTCTTC.

The rearrangement links TRBV10-3 to TRBJ2-7, with 8 bases identical to TRBD1. The CDR3 is 14 residues long. The trim removed 8 bases at V and 1 base at J, leaving 7 bases unmatched. Looked up from germline, CDR1 is ENHRY and CDR2 is SYGVKD. Here the CDR3 DNA reads TGTGCCATCCGCCCGGACAGGGATTCCTACGAGCAGTACTTC. It translates to CAIRPDRDSYEQYF.

The rearrangement uses TRBV14 and TRBJ2-7; 10 bases agree with TRBD2. The CDR3 consists of 16 residues. The V gene's germline CDR1 is SGHDN and CDR2 FVKESK. J was trimmed by 2 bases and V by 2 bases; bases with no gene match: 6. CDR3 protein: CASSQIPGLATYEQYF. In DNA, the CDR3 is TGTGCCAGCAGCCAAATCCCGGGACTAGCGACCTACGAGCAGTACTTC.

The genes are TRBV30 and TRBJ1-1; D gene uncertain. Germline lookup yields CDR1 GTSNPN and CDR2 SVGIG (reference sequence). Trimming took 0 bases from V and 0 from J, leaving 5 bases between them. CDR3 length: 13 residues. As DNA, the CDR3 is TGTGCCTGGAGTGTAGGAGTGAACACTGAAGCTTTCTTT. It is translated as CAWSVGVNTEAFF. The full variable domain, in which reference TRBV30 and TRBJ1-1 provide the parts outside the CDR3, is SQTIHQWPATLVQPVGSPLSLECTVEGTSNPNLYWYRQAAGRGLQLLFYSVGIGQISSEVPQNLSASRPQDRQFILSSKKLLLSDSGFYLCAWSVGVNTEAFFGQGTRLTVV.

The CDR3 spells CASSFRGGSHPYEQYF. As DNA, the CDR3 is TGCGCCAGCAGCTTTAGGGGCGGGAGTCATCCCTACGAGCAGTACTTC. The chain carries TRBV5-1 and TRBJ2-7, with 7 bases identical to TRBD2. Germline values: CDR1 SGHRS, CDR2 YFSETQ. The trim removed 2 bases at V and 2 bases at J, leaving 10 bases unmatched. The CDR3 contains 16 residues.

The rearrangement joins TRBV27 to TRBJ1-3, with D hard to call. Trimming left V 4 bases short and J 0 bases short, with 16 bases between. This CDR3 has 17 residues. The germline gives CDR1 MNHEY, CDR2 SMNVEV (reference sequence). The CDR3 protein is CASSYPPVNYSGNTIYF. CDR3 sequence (DNA): TGTGCCAGCAGTTACCCCCCCGTAAACTACTCTGGAAACACCATATATTTT.

CDR3 sequence: CATRTYGYTF. CDR3 sequence (DNA): TGTGCCACCCGGACCTATGGCTACACCTTC. The V call is TRBV19, the J call TRBJ1-2; D gene unclear. Per the germline V gene, CDR1 is LNHDA and CDR2 is SQIVND (reference sequence). The CDR3 extends over 10 amino acids. V lost 10 bases and J lost 4, with 7 bases in between. The full variable domain, with the rest looked up from reference TRBV19 and TRBJ1-2, is DGGITQSPKYLFRKEGQNVTLSCEQNLNHDAMYWYRQDPGQGLRLIYYSQIVNDFQKGDIAEGYSVSREKKESFPLTVTSAQKNPTAFYLCATRTYGYTFGSGTRLTVV.

Here the CDR3 reads CASSLVRSGMNTEAFF. The CDR3 DNA reads as TGTGCCAGCAGCTTAGTTCGGTCCGGGATGAACACTGAAGCTTTCTTT. V and J are TRBV7-8 and TRBJ1-1; D unresolved. The V gene lost 1 base and the J gene lost 0 bases, with 12 bases spanning the gap. There are 16 residues in the CDR3. Looked up from germline, CDR1 is SGHVS and CDR2 is FQNEAQ.

The sample holds one count of this clone. This sequence joins TRBV7-9 and TRBJ2-3; D uncertain. The CDR3 consists of 17 residues. With 1 base removed from V and 0 bases from J, the gap between germline ends came to 14 bases. The V gene's germline CDR1 is SEHNR and CDR2 FQNEAQ (reference sequence). CDR3 nucleotide sequence: TGTGCCAGCAGCTTAGTCAGCTCCCGCTCTAGCACAGATACGCAGTATTTT. This encodes CASSLVSSRSSTDTQYF.

V and J are TRBV6-5 and TRBJ2-5; 8 bases match TRBD2. The V and J ends lost 6 bases and 1 base, in that order; junction bases with no gene match: 7. CDR1 MNHEY and CDR2 SVGAGI come from the germline V gene. The CDR3 loop spans 15 amino acids. CDR3 sequence: CASSPLSGTQETQYF. The CDR3 DNA reads as TGTGCCAGCAGCCCGCTTAGCGGGACCCAAGAGACCCAGTACTTC.

V usage is TRBV2 and J usage is TRBJ2-1; the match to TRBD1 covers 7 bases. The CDR3 has 15 amino acids. Germline trimming cut 6 bases from V and 5 bases from J; bases unmatched to any gene: 10. Germline CDR1 reads SNHLY; CDR2 reads FYNNEI. This CDR3 is CASRMDRPLHNEQFF. Written as DNA, the CDR3 is TGTGCCAGCAGGATGGACAGGCCTCTCCACAATGAGCAGTTCTTC. The full variable domain, its missing parts supplied by reference TRBV2 and TRBJ2-1, is EPEVTQTPSHQVTQMGQEVILRCVPISNHLYFYWYRQILGQKVEFLVSFYNNEISEKSEIFDDQFSVERPDGSNFTLKIRSTKLEDSAMYFCASRMDRPLHNEQFFGPGTRLTVL.

V and J are TRBV5-1 and TRBJ2-7; 7 bases line up with TRBD2. CDR1 is SGHRS, CDR2 YFSETQ, per germline. The ends lost 6 bases at V and 2 bases at J; junction bases unmatched: 11. The CDR3 has 15 residues. CDR3 residues: CASMGPGEGPYEQYF. The CDR3 bases are TGCGCCAGCATGGGGCCCGGGGAGGGTCCCTACGAGCAGTACTTC. Drawing the rest from reference TRBV5-1 and TRBJ2-7, the complete variable domain is KAGVTQTPRYLIKTRGQQVTLSCSPISGHRSVSWYQQTPGQGLQFLFEYFSETQRNKGNFPGRFSGRQFSNSRSEMNVSTLELGDSALYLCASMGPGEGPYEQYFGPGTRLTVT.

The V gene is TRBV27, the J gene TRBJ1-2; 7 positions match TRBD1. This CDR3 has 17 amino acids. Germline V CDR1 and CDR2: MNHEY, SMNVEV (reference sequence). V lost 3 bases to trimming and J lost 4 bases; unmatched junction nucleotides: 14. The CDR3 loop is CASSFSGLPRGVYGYTF. The DNA for the CDR3 is TGTGCCAGCAGTTTTAGCGGCCTCCCCAGGGGGGTCTATGGCTACACCTTC.

This clone occurred once. This chain links TRBV4-3 with TRBJ2-1; a weak D match, TRBD1 (6 bases). CDR1 and CDR2 from the germline V gene are LGHNA and YSLEER. With 1 base removed from V and 7 bases from J, the gap between germline ends came to 17 bases. The CDR3 contains 16 residues. For the CDR3, the DNA is TGCGCCAGCAGCCAAGGTCCCCCCGGGACAAGAAATGAGCAGTTCTTC. Its translation: CASSQGPPGTRNEQFF.

The chain carries TRBV4-3 and TRBJ2-1, with 8 nucleotides matching TRBD2. V lost 0 bases and J lost 8; bases outside the gene matches: 9. CDR1 and CDR2 (germline): LGHNA, YSLEER. The CDR3 runs to 16 residues. This chain's CDR3 is CASSQDFGRAGDEQFF. CDR3 nucleotides: TGCGCCAGCAGCCAAGATTTCGGGAGGGCCGGGGATGAGCAGTTCTTC.

This chain joins TRBV2 and TRBJ2-7; unclear D gene. Trimming removed 3 bases at V and 3 bases at J, with 12 bases between. The CDR3 length is 14 residues. Germline V gives CDR1 SNHLY, CDR2 FYNNEI. The DNA for the CDR3 is TGTGCCAGCAGTGAGGTTGGCAGCCACTACGAGCAGTACTTC. This sequence encodes CASSEVGSHYEQYF.

The J gene is TRBJ2-4, the V gene TRBV13; no clear D gene. Germline loops: CDR1 PRHDT, CDR2 FYEKMQ (reference sequence). The ends were cut back, 1 base at V and 1 base at J, with 11 bases in the middle. This CDR3 region has 16 residues. CDR3 sequence (DNA): TGTGCCAGCAGCTTAGAGGCAGGACCGGCCAAAAACATTCAGTACTTC. Its translation is CASSLEAGPAKNIQYF.